These 30 T cell receptor beta chains originate from one sample sequenced in a study of blood T cell repertoires in COVID-19. Clones were read by immunoSEQ multiplex PCR, and TCRdb kept only the in-frame ones, dropping some. The profile shows about 220,000 clones, 86% of them singletons. Sequenced material: peripheral blood. All receptors come from a woman between 25 and 40 years old who had recovered from COVID-19.

The chain combines TRBV18 with TRBJ1-2; D is ambiguous. Trimming took off 3 bases at V and 0 bases at J, with 14 bases between the two ends. The germline V gene encodes CDR1 KGHSH and CDR2 LQKENI. The CDR3 length is 16 residues. The CDR3 sequence: CASSPWPGRSNYGYTF. As DNA, the CDR3 is TGTGCCAGCTCACCTTGGCCAGGTCGGTCTAACTATGGCTACACCTTC.

This sequence joins TRBV5-1 and TRBJ1-4; 7 bases line up with TRBD1. Trimming took 1 base from V and 3 from J; bases not matched to a gene: 12. CDR3 length: 18 residues. Germline V gives CDR1 SGHRS, CDR2 YFSETQ. The CDR3 is CASSLSSAQGGANEKLFF. CDR3 DNA sequence: TGCGCCAGCAGCTTGTCATCCGCCCAGGGGGGTGCTAATGAAAAACTGTTTTTT.

V usage is TRBV11-2 and J usage is TRBJ2-3, with 9 bases aligning to TRBD2. V lost 5 bases to trimming and J lost 5 bases; unmatched junction nucleotides: 11. The CDR3 totals 16 residues. Germline CDR1 reads SGHAT; CDR2 reads FQNNGV. Here the CDR3 reads CASSPAVSGGIDTQYF. CDR3 nucleotides: TGTGCCAGCAGCCCCGCGGTTAGCGGGGGAATAGATACGCAGTATTTT.

This chain uses TRBV10-2 with TRBJ2-5; TRBD1 matches at 8 bases. Germline CDR1 and CDR2: WSHSY and SAAADI. After removal of 3 bases from V and 3 bases from J, the junction contained 9 bases not matched to a gene. The CDR3 loop spans 16 amino acids. As DNA, the CDR3 is TGCGCCAGCAGTGACTTTTTAAAGGACAGGGAAGAGACCCAGTACTTC. Translated, it gives CASSDFLKDREETQYF.

The chain is built from TRBV5-5 and TRBJ1-2; 8 nucleotides line up with TRBD1. The CDR3 is 16 residues long. V was clipped by 0 bases and J by 2 bases; unmatched bases: 6. Germline CDR1 reads SGHKS; CDR2 reads YYEKEE (reference sequence). The CDR3 region is CASSLVAGGVNYGYTF. Here the CDR3 DNA reads TGTGCCAGCAGCTTGGTGGCAGGGGGCGTGAACTATGGCTACACCTTC. Filled out from reference TRBV5-5 and TRBJ1-2, the complete variable domain reads DAGVTQSPTHLIKTRGQQVTLRCSPISGHKSVSWYQQVLGQGPQFIFQYYEKEERGRGNFPDRFSARQFPNYSSELNVNALLLGDSALYLCASSLVAGGVNYGYTFGSGTRLTVV.

This clone was seen just once. CDR3 sequence: CASSQGVGQGSDEQYF. As DNA, the CDR3 is TGTGCCAGCAGCCAAGGCGTCGGACAGGGCTCGGACGAGCAGTACTTC. The chain carries TRBV4-2 and TRBJ2-7, with 8 positions matching TRBD1. The CDR3 has 16 amino acids. V shed 1 base and J 5 bases; nucleotides not matched to a gene: 10. The germline V gene encodes CDR1 LGHNA and CDR2 YNFKEQ.

This sequence joins TRBV5-4 and TRBJ2-7, with 9 bases fitting TRBD1. CDR1 is SGHNT, CDR2 YYREEE, per germline (reference sequence). The V and J ends lost 2 bases and 1 base, in that order; junction bases with no gene match: 1. The CDR3 is 14 amino acids. In nucleotides, the CDR3 is TGTGCCAGCAGCTTCGGGACAGGGTCCTACGAGCAGTACTTC. As protein: CASSFGTGSYEQYF.

V usage is TRBV15 and J usage is TRBJ1-1; D is uncertain. Germline V lookup: CDR1 LNHNV, CDR2 YYDKDF (reference sequence). V lost 0 bases, J lost 2 bases, and 13 bases lay in between. The CDR3 covers 16 residues. The CDR3 coding sequence is TGTGCCACCAGCAGAGATTCAGGAAGAACCAACACTGAAGCTTTCTTT. Residues: CATSRDSGRTNTEAFF.

The gene calls are TRBV5-1 and TRBJ2-7; D possibly corresponds to TRBD1 (6 bases). This CDR3 is 14 amino acids long. V was pared by 5 bases and J by 3 bases, with 15 bases between. Germline loops: CDR1 SGHRS, CDR2 YFSETQ. This CDR3 is CASRGQGQNYEQYF. The CDR3 bases are TGCGCCAGCAGGGGTCAGGGGCAAAACTACGAGCAGTACTTC.

This chain uses TRBV4-2 with TRBJ2-2; D possibly corresponds to TRBD2 (6 bases). V was clipped by 0 bases and J by 2 bases, with 16 bases between them. This CDR3 contains 18 residues. Germline loops: CDR1 LGHNA, CDR2 YNFKEQ. CDR3 sequence (DNA): TGTGCCAGCAGCCAAGAGGGGGGTCTTTTCGAAAACACCGGGGAGCTGTTTTTT. Translated, it gives CASSQEGGLFENTGELFF.

The rearrangement joins TRBV18 to TRBJ2-7; no clear D. The V end lost 0 bases, the J end lost 7 bases, and 16 bases lay between the germline ends. The CDR3 runs 15 residues. CDR1 and CDR2 from the germline V gene are KGHSH and LQKENI. The CDR3 DNA sequence: TGTGCCAGCTCACCACCCACCTACCCGAGTAGAGAGCAGTACTTC. Translated, it gives CASSPPTYPSREQYF.

The gene calls are TRBV2 and TRBJ1-2, with 10 positions matching TRBD1. The CDR3 has 13 residues. The germline gives CDR1 SNHLY, CDR2 FYNNEI. J gave up 5 bases and V 4 bases, and 1 base lay outside the gene matches. The DNA for the CDR3 is TGTGCCAGCAGTGGGACAGGGGGGTATGGCTACACCTTC. Translation: CASSGTGGYGYTF.

The chain employs TRBV5-1 and TRBJ2-1; perhaps TRBD1 as D (6 bases). Germline values: CDR1 SGHRS, CDR2 YFSETQ. There are 20 residues in the CDR3. V dropped 1 base and J dropped 0 bases, with 23 bases sitting between them. The DNA for the CDR3 is TGCGCCAGCAGCTTGAGGCCGCTCTCCCCTACAGGGAGCTCCTACAATGAGCAGTTCTTC. It encodes CASSLRPLSPTGSSYNEQFF.

This clone was seen only a few times. CDR3 in DNA: TGTGCCAGCAGCCAGCAGGGAGAAGCTTTCTTT. Its translation: CASSQQGEAFF. This chain uses TRBV14 with TRBJ1-1; D may be TRBD1 (5 bases). CDR3 length equals 11 residues. Trimming took off 3 bases at V and 8 bases at J, with 7 bases between the two ends. CDR1 SGHDN and CDR2 FVKESK come from the germline V gene.

A word on this clone: Compared with germline, one end of the junction differs, possibly owing to a read error. J is TRBJ2-7 and V is TRBV23-1; TRBD2 might be the D (6 bases). TRBV23-1 is reported as an ORF; its role is uncertain. The CDR3 consists of 14 residues. The CDR3 DNA sequence: TGCGCCAGCAGTCAATCGACGGCATTGGAGGGCGGGCACTTC. Translation: CASSQSTALEGGHF.

This clone has just one count. V usage is TRBV19 and J usage is TRBJ2-5; D remains unclear. The V gene's germline CDR1 is LNHDA and CDR2 SQIVND (reference sequence). The V and J ends lost 7 bases and 0 bases respectively, with 12 bases between them. The CDR3 is 14 amino acids. The DNA for the CDR3 is TGTGCCAGTACCTCCCGACGGGACCAAGAGACCCAGTACTTC. Amino acids: CASTSRRDQETQYF.

The chain carries TRBV24-1 and TRBJ1-5, with a weak D call TRBD1 (5 bases). There are 15 residues in the CDR3. Trimming cost V 6 bases and J 6 bases, with 17 bases left between them. Germline CDR1 and CDR2: KGHDR and SFDVKD. CDR3 loop: CATSPGLPASQPQHF. The CDR3, as DNA: TGTGCCACCAGTCCGGGACTCCCTGCATCTCAGCCCCAGCATTTT.

The V and J genes are TRBV4-3 and TRBJ2-2; D gene uncertain. V was trimmed by 1 base and J by 0 bases, leaving 3 bases between them. Germline CDR1 and CDR2: LGHNA and YSLEER. The CDR3 is made up of 14 amino acids. The CDR3 protein is CASSQGPNTGELFF. The CDR3 nucleotides are TGCGCCAGCAGCCAAGGGCCGAACACCGGGGAGCTGTTTTTT.

This chain joins TRBV27 and TRBJ2-7; 8 bases are a match to TRBD2. The germline CDR1 and CDR2 sequences are MNHEY and SMNVEV (reference sequence). Trimming at V came to 4 bases and at J to 3 bases, leaving 14 bases not matched to a gene. CDR3 length equals 17 residues. The CDR3 DNA reads TGTGCCAGCAGTTCTGGCCCGGGGGGCGGGGGGATCTACGAGCAGTACTTC. It encodes CASSSGPGGGGIYEQYF.

The V call is TRBV11-2, the J call TRBJ2-3; D is ambiguous. V dropped 2 bases and J dropped 6 bases, with 12 bases sitting between them. The CDR3 loop spans 14 amino acids. The V gene's germline CDR1 is SGHAT and CDR2 FQNNGV. CDR3 amino acids: CASSLRQLLDTQYF. The CDR3 DNA is TGTGCCAGCAGCTTAAGACAACTTCTGGATACGCAGTATTTT.

The V call is TRBV6-5, the J call TRBJ2-2, with 9 bases lining up with TRBD1. With 8 bases clipped from V and 1 base from J, the junction kept 2 bases outside the gene matches. Germline V gives CDR1 MNHEY, CDR2 SVGAGI. The CDR3 is 14 residues long. The CDR3: CASRTGVNTGELFF. CDR3 in DNA: TGTGCCAGCCGGACAGGGGTGAACACCGGGGAGCTGTTTTTT.

The chain recombines TRBV18 with TRBJ1-3; no definite D call. The V gene lost 1 base and the J gene lost 3 bases, with 7 bases spanning the gap. Germline CDR1 is KGHSH and CDR2 is LQKENI. This CDR3 has 14 residues. The DNA for the CDR3 is TGTGCCAGCTCACCACTGAGGGATGGAAACACCATATATTTT. Translated, it gives CASSPLRDGNTIYF.

The chain carries TRBV4-2 and TRBJ2-1, with 8 bases fitting TRBD2. This CDR3 region has 16 residues. Germline lookup yields CDR1 LGHNA and CDR2 YNFKEQ. Trimming at V came to 0 bases and at J to 2 bases, leaving 3 bases not matched to a gene. The CDR3 DNA follows: TGTGCCAGCAGCCAAGATCGCGGGGGGCCCTACAATGAGCAGTTCTTC. This encodes CASSQDRGGPYNEQFF.

This clone occurred a few times. V and J are TRBV6-5 and TRBJ2-7; D uncertain. Looked up from germline, CDR1 is MNHEY and CDR2 is SVGAGI. V lost 5 bases, J lost 7 bases, and 9 bases lay in between. The CDR3 covers 11 residues. CDR3 nucleotide sequence: TGTGCCAGCAGTACTTCCGGGGAGCAGTACTTC. It specifies CASSTSGEQYF.

The chain uses TRBV4-3 and TRBJ2-3; maybe TRBD2 (5 bases). Trimming pared 1 base from V and 4 bases from J, leaving 9 bases between. CDR1 and CDR2 (germline): LGHNA, YSLEER. This CDR3 region has 14 residues. CDR3 nucleotides: TGCGCCAGCAGCCAAGTGCAGGAGGCAGATACGCAGTATTTT. It encodes CASSQVQEADTQYF.

This chain joins TRBV5-1 and TRBJ2-2; D might be TRBD2 (6 bases). CDR3 size: 16 residues. V was clipped by 2 bases and J by 4 bases, with 15 bases between them. Germline CDR1 SGHRS, CDR2 YFSETQ. CDR3 in amino acids: CASSFIQVGGTGELFF. For the CDR3, the DNA is TGCGCCAGCAGCTTCATACAGGTCGGGGGCACCGGGGAGCTGTTTTTT.

The chain joins TRBV5-4 to TRBJ1-2; no clear D. The CDR3 is 13 amino acids. Germline CDR1 is SGHNT and CDR2 is YYREEE (reference sequence). V lost 4 bases and J 4 bases, leaving 11 bases between the germline ends. The CDR3 nucleotides are TGTGCCAGCAGCCAGGACGGGAGCTATGGCTACACCTTC. Translating it yields CASSQDGSYGYTF. The full variable domain, rest sourced from reference TRBV5-4 and TRBJ1-2, is ETGVTQSPTHLIKTRGQQVTLRCSSQSGHNTVSWYQQALGQGPQFIFQYYREEENGRGNFPPRFSGLQFPNYSSELNVNALELDDSALYLCASSQDGSYGYTFGSGTRLTVV.

This rearrangement joins TRBV6-2 or TRBV6-3 to TRBJ1-1; TRBD1 aligns across 7 bases. Germline values: CDR1 MNHEY, CDR2 SVGEGT. There are 13 residues in the CDR3. The junction had 3 bases not matched to a gene; V was cut back by 3 bases and J by 5 bases. CDR3 nucleotides: TGTGCCAGCAGTTATGACAGGGAAACTGAAGCTTTCTTT. Amino acid sequence: CASSYDRETEAFF.

The sample holds a few counts of this clone. V and J are TRBV4-3 and TRBJ1-6, with 7 bases matching TRBD1. The germline CDR1 and CDR2 sequences are LGHNA and YSLEER. This CDR3 has 16 residues. Trimming cost V 0 bases and J 6 bases; bases outside gene matches: 5. As DNA, the CDR3 is TGCGCCAGCAGCCAAGATTCAGGGGGAGGTAATTCACCCCTCCACTTT. It is translated as CASSQDSGGGNSPLHF.

This clone has more than one count but fewer than ten. V and J are TRBV6-4 and TRBJ2-3, with 8 bases lining up with TRBD2. With 4 bases clipped from V and 3 bases from J, the junction kept 6 bases outside the gene matches. This CDR3 spans 15 amino acids. The germline V gene has CDR1 MRHNA and CDR2 SNTAGT. The CDR3 nucleotides are TGTGCCAGCAGTGTCGCCGCGGGGGGAACAGATACGCAGTATTTT. This sequence encodes CASSVAAGGTDTQYF.